This record covers a single TCR beta chain. A Seattle source enrolled patients during active infection and followed them longitudinally. The CDR3 is made up of 16 amino acids. Trimming took 5 bases from V and 7 from J; bases not matched to a gene: 13. Looked up from germline, CDR1 is LNHDA and CDR2 is SQIVND (reference sequence). The sample comes from a study of blood T cell repertoires in COVID-19. TCRdb's table, derived via immunoSEQ multiplex PCR, lists solely in-frame clones and lacks some. The repertoire has about 190,000 clones, about 81% of them found once; the top ten carry about an eighth. This TCR was sampled from a woman of 80 years or more with COVID-19, enrolled during active disease. The V and J genes are TRBV19 and TRBJ1-2, with TRBD1 matching over 10 bases. Sequencing was performed on peripheral blood. Here the CDR3 DNA reads TGTGCCAGTAGTCAGAGGACAGGGGGAGGAGCTGCTGGCTACACCTTC. Amino acid sequence: CASSQRTGGGAAGYTF.